Ten or more counts support the clone carrying this T cell receptor (beta chain). From the 5' RACE reads, TCRdb called clonotypes with MiXCR, one entry per CDR3 protein. The data contain tens of thousands of distinct CDR3 sequences, around 3.5% of them singletons. Germline loops: CDR1 KGHDR, CDR2 SFDVKD. V trimming: 5 bases; J trimming: 4 bases; junction bases outside the gene matches: 3. This CDR3 is 14 amino acids long. The data were obtained in a study of T cells after yellow fever vaccination. Study as a whole: Fractions of limited cellularity were prepared by means of SMART-Seq v4 Ultra Low Input. General study results and limits: It was a weaker secondary response, yet one that peaked faster, at day 5 versus 15. Post-booster reappearance was seen for most primary-vaccination clones (roughly 96% CD4, roughly 88% CD8). Clonotypes found in both CD4 and CD8 compartments made up a small share.

The chain links TRBV24-1 to TRBJ2-3; 9 bases align to TRBD1. Here the sequenced sample was PBMCs, either bulk or a sorted T-cell subset (CD4+, CD8+, memory, or dextramer-sorted; not recorded which), taken roughly 47 days after the first yellow fever vaccination. The TCR originated in a young man who received the YFV17D yellow fever vaccine. The CDR3 DNA follows: TGTGCCACCAGTGTGACAGGGGGATCAGATACGCAGTATTTT. It yields the protein CATSVTGGSDTQYF.